This T cell receptor (beta chain) was recorded in a study of radiotherapy plus CTLA-4 blockade in lung cancer. Across the whole study: Disease control was achieved by approximately 32% of patients, and objective responses by 18%. General study points: Among reported predictors of response, early blood T cell clone dynamics with interferon-beta performed best.

Method: immunoSEQ multiplex PCR; TCRdb's copy keeps in-frame clones and lacks some. This table has tens of thousands of clones, around 86% appearing once. Enrolled patients, whose metastatic non-small-cell lung cancer was chemo-refractory, received focal radiation plus CTLA-4 blockade with ipilimumab. Comments on this clone: Its antigen is unknown.

The CDR3 sequence is 15 residues long. Per germline, CDR1 SGHAT and CDR2 FQDESV (reference sequence). Trimming cost V 0 bases and J 4 bases, with 13 bases left between them. Sequencing used peripheral blood, obtained from a patient treated with radiotherapy plus ipilimumab. The chain joins TRBV11-1 to TRBJ2-7; tentative D call: TRBD2 (6 bases). The sequence was obtained from a human donor with non-small cell lung cancer who had stable disease on radiotherapy plus ipilimumab. The CDR3 DNA sequence: TGTGCCAGCAGCTTAGCATCCGGGGCGGGATACGAGCAGTACTTC. It translates to CASSLASGAGYEQYF.